Given below is one T cell receptor beta chain in context. The data were obtained in a study of blood T cell repertoires in COVID-19. Assay: immunoSEQ multiplex PCR; the TCRdb copy retains only in-frame clones and omits some. The top ten hold about 6% of the sample, which has under 250,000 clones, around 88% seen once. This TCR derives from a woman of 80 years or more with COVID-19, enrolled during active disease. The sample taken for sequencing was peripheral blood.

CDR3 residues: CASSLRGRGGNNEQFF. DNA of the CDR3: TGTGCCAGCAGCTTGCGGGGGAGAGGGGGGAACAATGAGCAGTTCTTC. The chain carries TRBV3-1 (or the pseudogene TRBV3-2) and TRBJ2-1, with D tentatively TRBD2 (7 bases). Germline CDR1 is LGHDT and CDR2 is YNNKEL (reference sequence). With 5 bases removed from V and 5 bases from J, the gap between germline ends came to 19 bases. CDR3 length: 16 residues.